This is a list of T cell receptor beta chains from one sample in a study of T cells in Graves' hyperthyroidism and ophthalmopathy. TCRdb reanalysed the multiplex PCR reads using MiXCR and keeps one entry per CDR3 protein. Seen here are 530,000 or so distinct CDR3 sequences, 40% to 55% observed once, and the top ten hold around 8%. Material for sequencing was peripheral blood or thyroid tissue (not recorded which). The receptors were sampled from a woman under 30 with Graves' hyperthyroidism. Each CDR3 is given with its conserved first and last residue. Each record gives: D gene, clone size, CDR3 length, V gene, J gene, CDR3 DNA, CDR3 protein. The D gene is left open where the match is weak. For some rows the clone size is stated as once, few or many, or as a class when expanded; others skip it.

>TRBD1|many|13|TRBV14|TRBJ1-1
TGTGCCAGCACCACAGGGGGGTACACTGAAGCTTTCTTT
CASTTGGYTEAFF
>TRBD1|many|12|TRBV20-1|TRBJ1-1
TGCAGTGCTAAGACAGGGCCCACTGAAGCTTTCTTT
CSAKTGPTEAFF
>.|few|16|TRBV5-6|TRBJ2-2
TGTGCCAGCAGCTCCGGAGGGAAACCCCTCACGGGGGAGCTGTTTTTT
CASSSGGKPLTGELFF
>.|.|14|TRBV2|TRBJ2-7
TGTGCCAGCAGCCCTGAGATTAGGGGGGACGAGCAGTACTTC
CASSPEIRGDEQYF
>.|.|13|TRBV10-2|TRBJ2-2
TGCGCCAGCAGTCCCATGGACACCGGGGAGCTGTTTTTT
CASSPMDTGELFF
>.|.|12|TRBV27|TRBJ2-2
TGTGCCAGCAGTTTATTGGCCGGGGAGCTGTTTTTT
CASSLLAGELFF
>.|many|12|TRBV20-1|TRBJ1-5
TGCAGTGCTAGACGTGCGGGACAGCCCCAGCATTTT
CSARRAGQPQHF
>.|many|13|TRBV10-2|TRBJ1-1
TGCGCCAGCATTAATTTAGTGACCACTGAAGCTTTCTTT
CASINLVTTEAFF
>TRBD1|.|13|TRBV20-1|TRBJ1-5
TGCAGTGGGGACAGGGTCAATGATCAGCCCCAGCATTTT
CSGDRVNDQPQHF
>.|many|16|TRBV29-1|TRBJ1-3
TGCAGCGTTGCGGTGGGGGGGGCCCTCTCTGGAAACACCATATATTTT
CSVAVGGALSGNTIYF
>.|.|16|TRBV29-1|TRBJ2-7
TGCAGCGTTGCAGGCGGCGCAAACGGACTTTACTACGAGCAGTACTTC
CSVAGGANGLYYEQYF
>TRBD1|few|14|TRBV18|TRBJ2-5
TGTGCCAGCCACACAGGGGGAAATGGACAGACCCAGTACTTC
CASHTGGNGQTQYF
>.|once|13|TRBV15|TRBJ2-5
TGTGCCACCAGCGGTATTTATGGGGAGACCCAGTACTTC
CATSGIYGETQYF
>.|many|13|TRBV12-3/TRBV12-4|TRBJ1-1
TGTGCCAGCAGTCACAGGGAGAACACTGAAGCTTTCTTT
CASSHRENTEAFF
>.|many|15|TRBV7-9|TRBJ2-7
TGTGCCAGCAGCGGGGGTTTCAGGGCAACCTACGAGCAGTACTTC
CASSGGFRATYEQYF
>.|.|13|TRBV7-2|TRBJ2-5
TGTGCCAGCAGCTTAAACACCAATCAGCCCCAGTACTTC
CASSLNTNQPQYF
>.|many|13|TRBV2|TRBJ1-1
TGTGCCGGTTGGGATGGGGAGGTCACTGAAGTTTTCTTT
CAGWDGEVTEVFF
>.|.|14|TRBV2|TRBJ1-4
TGTGCCAGCAGCTTGGATGGGGGAAATGAAAAACTGTTTTTT
CASSLDGGNEKLFF
>.|many|10|TRBV20-1|TRBJ1-2
TGCAGTGCTTATGACAGAGGCTACACCTTC
CSAYDRGYTF
>.|.|15|TRBV27|TRBJ2-7
TGTGCCAGCAGTTTTCCGGGGACTGGGATCTACGAGCAGTACTTC
CASSFPGTGIYEQYF
>TRBD1|few|14|TRBV7-6|TRBJ2-7
TGTGCCAGCACGCAGACAGGGACCTCCTACGAGCAGTACTTC
CASTQTGTSYEQYF
>TRBD1|.|13|TRBV5-1|TRBJ2-1
TGCGCCAGCATGAGGACAGGGGTTAATGAGCAGTTCTTC
CASMRTGVNEQFF
>.|many|12|TRBV30|TRBJ1-6
TGTGCCTGGAGTGTATTTGGTGGGGGCCTCCACTTT
CAWSVFGGGLHF
>.|.|17|TRBV7-6|TRBJ2-7
TGTGCCAGCAGCCAAGAAGGTTTGCGGGCCGAGGTGGGGGAGCAGTACTTC
CASSQEGLRAEVGEQYF
>TRBD2|few|16|TRBV27|TRBJ2-7
TGTGCCAGCAGTTCCTTTAGCGGGAGGGCGTCCTACGAGCAGTACTTC
CASSSFSGRASYEQYF
>TRBD1|once|15|TRBV6-6|TRBJ1-6
TGTGCCAGCAGTAGAACAGGGGGGTTTAATTCACCCCTCCACTTT
CASSRTGGFNSPLHF
>.|.|15|TRBV7-3|TRBJ2-2
TGTGCCAGCAGCTCCGGGCCCCCGAACGCCGGGGAGCTGTTTTTT
CASSSGPPNAGELFF
>TRBD1|many|16|TRBV20-1|TRBJ1-6
TGCAGTGCTAGAGGGGCCCGAAACAGGGGCGATTCACCCCTCCACTTT
CSARGARNRGDSPLHF
>TRBD1|few|16|TRBV9|TRBJ1-1
TGTGCCAGCAGCGCCATACAGGGGGCGGGGAACACTGAAGCTTCCTTT
CASSAIQGAGNTEASF
>.|few|13|TRBV20-1|TRBJ2-7
TGCAGTGCTAGTCCGCAGCCACTCTACGAGCAGTACTTC
CSASPQPLYEQYF
>.|.|15|TRBV7-4|TRBJ2-1
TGTGCCAGCAGAGACCGGGATCTTTGGAGCAATGAGCAGTTCTTC
CASRDRDLWSNEQFF
>.|.|15|TRBV29-1|TRBJ1-3
TGCAGCGTTCTTGGAGAGCTTCCCTCTGGAAACACCATATATTTT
CSVLGELPSGNTIYF
>.|many|17|TRBV19|TRBJ1-1
TGTGCCAGTAGCACAAACAATCGGGACATGAGGAACACTGAAGCTTTCTTT
CASSTNNRDMRNTEAFF
>TRBD2|once|13|TRBV20-1|TRBJ2-7
TGCAGTTATAGGACTAGCGGGAGCTACGAGCAGTACTTC
CSYRTSGSYEQYF
>.|.|15|TRBV4-3|TRBJ1-1
TGCGCCAGCAGCCAAGTGAGTGGGACACTCTCGTTCGCTTTCTTT
CASSQVSGTLSFAFF
>TRBD2|.|18|TRBV7-8|TRBJ2-7
TGTGCCAGCAGCGTAAGCTGGGCTAGCGGGAGAGCCACCTACGAGCAGTACTTC
CASSVSWASGRATYEQYF
>TRBD2|.|19|TRBV12-3/TRBV12-4|TRBJ2-2
TGTGCCAGCAGCCAATTTCTAGCGGGAGTTAGTATATACACCGGGGAGCTGTTTTTT
CASSQFLAGVSIYTGELFF
>.|few|13|TRBV28|TRBJ2-5
TGTGCCAGCAGTTTATGGGATAGGGAGACCCAGTACTTC
CASSLWDRETQYF
>.|.|10|TRBV12-3/TRBV12-4|TRBJ2-5
TGTGCCAGCAGTTTAGGGCCCCAGTACTTC
CASSLGPQYF
>.|.|16|TRBV11-1|TRBJ2-1
TGTGCCAGCAGCTTAGGACGGGGGAGGTCGTACAATGAGCAGTTCTTC
CASSLGRGRSYNEQFF
>.|.|15|TRBV21-1|TRBJ1-1
TGTGCCAGCATCAAATCCGGGACAGGGGGCACTGAAGCTTTCTTT
CASIKSGTGGTEAFF